The subject of this entry is one T cell receptor beta chain. There is no known antigen for this receptor. Base qualities are missing; no much larger clone stands one base away. CDR1 and CDR2 (DFQATT, SNEGSKA) derive from the germline V gene (reference sequence). V is pared back by 5 bases and J by 9 bases, with 8 bases lying between the germline termini. The CDR3 spans 10 residues, from the cysteine through the phenylalanine. Only the CDR3 DNA stays, 30 bases, in frame from base 1. Through the immunoSEQ TRB Survey service, multiplex V and J primers were used to amplify rearranged CDR3 beta regions from genomic DNA. Survey-level sequencing depth of up to 500,000 reads per sample was used to keep depth equal across samples. Libraries were purified and pooled, and sequencing was performed on Illumina technology. As for the authors' bioinformatics: immunoSEQ online tools were used for productive clonality, sample overlap, pairwise scatters, CDR3 beta length, V/D/J gene usage and productiveness. Calculated diversity was defined as the number of unique rearrangements divided by total templates, multiplied by 100, and Shannon and Simpson indices were computed as well. Principal component analysis used the R prcomp function and ggbiplot package on Z-score normalized data. Blood-rectal clonal overlap within each subject was quantified with Morisita's index. The table comes from immuneACCESS by way of TCRdb, which keeps in-frame sequences with V and J called. Part of the clones is missing from these tables; in studies checked, under half for an unresolved V gene and the rest for unknown reasons. V, J and clone size are those of that table, while D and trimming were read from the DNA. The sample table contains 55,000 to 70,000 clones; only one count was recorded for over 70% of them. The top ten clones comprise over 1.3% of the sample.

In controls, colonoscopy was performed for suspected IBD, macroscopically and histologically normal endoscopy was observed, and no IBD diagnosis was made within the following year. A blood sample was obtained concurrently with the colonoscopy. The Wizard kit (Promega) was used to extract genomic DNA from both blood and intestinal samples. These data belong to a study of pediatric ulcerative colitis (dated by TCRdb to about 2019). Looking at the study overall: From under ten newly diagnosed, treatment-naive pediatric ulcerative colitis patients and four non-IBD control children, paired blood and rectal samples were collected.

Paper-wide results and their limitations: Clonal overlap between a subject's own blood and rectum was significantly greater in ulcerative colitis patients than in controls, which suggests more T cell trafficking to inflamed tissue. Repertoires were derived from total lymphocyte DNA, so rare subsets such as regulatory T cells may have patterns not reflected. Controls, mild-moderate and acute severe colitis patients were separated by rectal repertoire features, and reduced rectal diversity due to clonal expansions was observed in acute severe colitis. Two rectal CDR3 clonotypes were detected in all ulcerative colitis patients and were not detected in any of the controls. With only four individuals, the healthy control group was small. A couple of patients' blood samples yielded substantially fewer templates for technical reasons and were excluded from blood-rectal overlap analysis.

The sequence is built from TRBV20-1 and TRBJ2-1, with the D gene uncertain. The sequenced sample was blood. The sequence came from a boy aged 10-17 years who was a control in a study of pediatric ulcerative colitis. The nucleotide sequence reads as follows: TGCAGTGCTGGCTCACGTGAGCAGTTCTTC. It encodes CSAGSREQFF.